Presented here are 18 T cell receptor beta chains from one specimen sequenced in a study of radiotherapy plus CTLA-4 blockade in lung cancer. Repertoires were generated with immunoSEQ multiplex PCR, while TCRdb's copy carries only in-frame clones and drops some. The table lists some 120,000 clones, 81% of them singletons. The specimen was peripheral blood, collected from a patient treated with radiotherapy plus ipilimumab. The receptors originated from a human donor with non-small cell lung cancer that progressed on radiotherapy plus ipilimumab. Some clones in this sample may be carry-over from other donors' samples.

The chain employs TRBV20-1 and TRBJ2-7; D possibly corresponds to TRBD2 (5 bases). CDR1 and CDR2 from the germline V gene are DFQATT and SNEGSKA (reference sequence). The CDR3 consists of 11 residues. V was shortened by 4 bases and J by 3 bases, with 7 bases between the two germline ends. CDR3 DNA sequence: TGCAGTGCTACCGGGGACTACGAGCAGTACTTC. This codes for CSATGDYEQYF.

The CDR3 DNA sequence: TGTGCCAGCGGGCAGGGTGGGAATGAGCAGTTCTTC. It is translated as CASGQGGNEQFF. The V call is TRBV28, the J call TRBJ2-1; D may be TRBD1 (5 bases). The CDR3 spans 12 residues. V gave up 8 bases and J gave up 7 bases, with 12 bases separating them. The V gene's germline CDR1 is MDHEN and CDR2 SYDVKM. Drawing the rest from reference TRBV28 and TRBJ2-1, the complete variable domain is DVKVTQSSRYLVKRTGEKVFLECVQDMDHENMFWYRQDPGLGLRLIYFSYDVKMKEKGDIPEGYSVSREKKERFSLILESASTNQTSMYLCASGQGGNEQFFGPGTRLTVL.

The chain joins TRBV6-5 to TRBJ1-5; no clear D gene. V was shortened by 6 bases and J by 7 bases, with 10 bases between the two germline ends. Germline V gene lookup returns CDR1 MNHEY and CDR2 SVGAGI. This CDR3 is built from 12 residues. CDR3 residues: CASRRGKQPQHF. In nucleotides, the CDR3 is TGTGCCAGCAGGAGAGGGAAGCAGCCCCAGCATTTT.

The chain recombines TRBV6-6 with TRBJ1-6; D is ambiguous. Trimming removed 7 bases at V and 0 bases at J, with 13 bases between. Germline CDR1 and CDR2: MNHNY and SVGAGI (reference sequence). This CDR3 spans 16 amino acids. DNA for the CDR3: TGTGCCAGCAAACCCGCCCGGGACTCCTATAATTCACCCCTCCACTTT. It translates to CASKPARDSYNSPLHF.

This chain uses TRBV28 with TRBJ2-2; 9 positions match TRBD1. After removal of 6 bases from V and 0 bases from J, the junction contained 11 bases not matched to a gene. The germline gives CDR1 MDHEN, CDR2 SYDVKM. This CDR3 region has 18 residues. The CDR3 here is CASSNRPGQGTNTGELFF. The CDR3 nucleotides are TGTGCCAGCAGCAACCGACCGGGACAGGGAACGAACACCGGGGAGCTGTTTTTT.

The V gene is TRBV11-3, the J gene TRBJ2-3, with D unclear. Trimming took off 1 base at V and 0 bases at J, with 11 bases between the two ends. Germline loops: CDR1 SGHNT, CDR2 YENEEA. This CDR3 is 16 amino acids long. The CDR3 sequence: CASSLGGLISTDTQYF. The CDR3 DNA follows: TGTGCCAGCAGCTTAGGAGGTTTAATTAGCACAGATACGCAGTATTTT.

CDR3 region: CATSRDLAGGSGANVLTF. The CDR3 nucleotides read TGTGCCACCAGCAGAGATCTAGCGGGGGGCTCTGGGGCCAACGTCCTGACTTTC. The chain is built from TRBV15 and TRBJ2-6; 11 bases fit TRBD2. Per germline, CDR1 LNHNV and CDR2 YYDKDF (reference sequence). The CDR3 covers 18 residues. The trim removed 0 bases at V and 0 bases at J, leaving 1 base unmatched.

V gene TRBV2 combines with J gene TRBJ2-2; D could derive from TRBD1 or TRBD2 (5 bases each). Germline loops: CDR1 SNHLY, CDR2 FYNNEI. V lost 10 bases, J lost 4 bases, and 16 bases lay in between. CDR3 length: 14 amino acids. CDR3 bases: TGTGCCACCCAGGGTCGGGGTGGCACCGGGGAGCTGTTTTTT. Protein product: CATQGRGGTGELFF.

This clone was recorded a few times. The chain employs TRBV6-5 and TRBJ1-1; TRBD1 is a possible D gene (5 bases). V was cut by 1 base and J by 2 bases, with 11 bases left in between. The CDR3 contains 15 residues. Per germline, CDR1 MNHEY and CDR2 SVGAGI. Here the CDR3 reads CASSYLGGGNTEAFF. In DNA, the CDR3 is TGTGCCAGCAGTTACTTGGGGGGTGGAAACACTGAAGCTTTCTTT.

This chain joins TRBV2 and TRBJ2-7; TRBD2 agrees at 7 bases. Germline V gene sequence: CDR1 SNHLY, CDR2 FYNNEI. Losses at the gene ends were 9 bases for V and 4 bases for J; bases not matched to a gene: 6. This CDR3 comprises 12 residues. The CDR3 sequence: CARSGEGYEQYF. The CDR3 region has the DNA TGTGCCAGGTCGGGGGAGGGGTACGAGCAGTACTTC.

The rearrangement links TRBV29-1 to TRBJ1-2, with D possibly being TRBD1 (6 bases). Looked up from germline, CDR1 is SQVTM and CDR2 is ANQGSEA. V lost 0 bases, J lost 0 bases, and 11 bases lay in between. CDR3 size: 15 residues. The CDR3 sequence is CSVEEVRGTNYGYTF. The CDR3, as DNA: TGCAGCGTTGAAGAGGTCAGGGGAACTAACTATGGCTACACCTTC.

The gene calls are TRBV10-3 and TRBJ2-1, with 9 bases lining up with TRBD1. The CDR3 sequence is 13 residues long. The germline V gene encodes CDR1 ENHRY and CDR2 SYGVKD. V gave up 10 bases and J gave up 4 bases; unmatched junction bases: 5. In DNA, the CDR3 is TGTGCCAGCCTCGGGACAGGGTACAATGAGCAGTTCTTC. Encoded protein: CASLGTGYNEQFF.

The rearrangement uses TRBV19 and TRBJ1-1, with 12 bases lining up with TRBD1. The CDR3 covers 19 residues. V lost 6 bases and J lost 11; bases outside the gene matches: 25. Germline-derived CDR1 and CDR2 are LNHDA and SQIVND (reference sequence). The CDR3 DNA reads as TGTGCCAGTAGGAATCCTAGGGACTACGGGACAGGGGGCCCCGGGAAGGCTTTCTTT. Its translation is CASRNPRDYGTGGPGKAFF.

The gene calls are TRBV19 and TRBJ1-2, with D possibly matching TRBD1 (6 bases). V lost 6 bases and J lost 7, with 21 bases in between. The CDR3 loop spans 15 amino acids. Germline V gene lookup returns CDR1 LNHDA and CDR2 SQIVND (reference sequence). As DNA, the CDR3 is TGTGCCAGTAGGCACCCTCGGACAGCCCGGGGTGGCTACACCTTC. Its translation: CASRHPRTARGGYTF.

The V and J genes are TRBV29-1 and TRBJ1-5; D remains ambiguous. The CDR3 length is 12 residues. Germline V gene data show CDR1 as SQVTM and CDR2 as ANQGSEA. Trimming left V 6 bases short and J 0 bases short, with 6 bases between. The CDR3 DNA sequence: TGCAGCGTATCCTATAGCAATCAGCCCCAGCATTTT. Its protein product is CSVSYSNQPQHF.

The rearrangement joins TRBV28 to TRBJ1-2; D may be TRBD1 (6 bases). The V gene's germline CDR1 is MDHEN and CDR2 SYDVKM. The CDR3 consists of 14 residues. The germline V and J ends were trimmed by 7 bases and 6 bases, with 18 bases remaining between them. The CDR3 region is CASTQRGGGDGYTF. The DNA for the CDR3 is TGTGCCAGCACCCAACGGGGAGGGGGGGATGGCTACACCTTC.

The chain recombines TRBV18 with TRBJ2-7; perhaps TRBD2 as D (6 bases). The CDR3 contains 12 residues. Per the germline V gene, CDR1 is KGHSH and CDR2 is LQKENI. V was shortened by 0 bases and J by 6 bases, with 6 bases between the two germline ends. CDR3 DNA sequence: TGTGCCAGCTCACCACCGGGGGGCGAGCAGTACTTC. It specifies CASSPPGGEQYF.

The chain recombines TRBV18 with TRBJ1-4; 8 nucleotides align to TRBD1. Losses at the gene ends were 8 bases for V and 5 bases for J; bases not matched to a gene: 7. The length of the CDR3 is 14 residues. Germline CDR1 is KGHSH and CDR2 is LQKENI. DNA of the CDR3: TGTGCCAGCGCGACTGGGACAGGAAATGAAAAACTGTTTTTT. Translation gives CASATGTGNEKLFF.